These 32 T cell receptor beta chains share one sample of origin, sequenced in a study of blood T cell repertoires in COVID-19 (dated by TCRdb to between 2020 and 2021). Libraries were constructed by the immunoSEQ multiplex PCR assay. This is the immuneACCESS table as TCRdb keeps it, with only in-frame sequences that have V and J called. A part of the clones is gone; compared with another copy, unresolved V genes explain less than half, and the rest is unexplained. The sample has a few hundred thousand clones on record, roughly 85% of them singletons. About 5.7% of the sample comes from the top ten. Sequencing was carried out using PBMCs or T cells enriched from blood (not recorded which). The receptors were gathered from a woman between 40 and 50 years old who had recovered from COVID-19.

This sequence joins TRBV6-5 and TRBJ1-6, with 8 bases lining up with TRBD1. The trim removed 0 bases at V and 7 bases at J, leaving 5 bases unmatched. The CDR3 is made up of 16 amino acids. Germline assignment: CDR1 MNHEY and CDR2 SVGAGI. CDR3 DNA sequence: TGTGCCAGCAGTTACTCGTGGACAGGGAAGAATTCACCCCTCCACTTT. It is translated as CASSYSWTGKNSPLHF.

This chain links TRBV28 with TRBJ2-7; 8 nucleotides line up with TRBD1. The CDR3 loop spans 14 amino acids. Per the germline V gene, CDR1 is MDHEN and CDR2 is SYDVKM. The J segment lost 2 bases and the V segment lost 6 bases, leaving 6 bases of the junction unmatched. The CDR3 nucleotides are TGTGCCAGCAGCCCGGACAGGGCAACCTACGAGCAGTACTTC. Its translation is CASSPDRATYEQYF.

V and J are TRBV10-2 and TRBJ2-3; 10 nucleotides match TRBD2. This CDR3 contains 14 residues. From germline, CDR1 is WSHSY and CDR2 SAAADI. V shed 5 bases, J shed 5 bases, and the junction held 4 bases outside the gene matches. The CDR3 DNA is TGCGCCAGCAGTAGCGGGAGGGTGGAAGATACGCAGTATTTT. Translation: CASSSGRVEDTQYF.

V usage is TRBV30 and J usage is TRBJ2-3; tentative D call: TRBD2 (6 bases). Trimming shortened V by 7 bases and J by 2 bases, and 13 bases separated the two germline ends. The germline V gene encodes CDR1 GTSNPN and CDR2 SVGIG (reference sequence). This CDR3 contains 13 residues. The CDR3 DNA follows: TGTGCCTCGACGGGACTCTCCACAGATACGCAGTATTTT. Protein product: CASTGLSTDTQYF.

The chain recombines TRBV7-9 with TRBJ2-3; 7 nucleotides align to TRBD2. This CDR3 contains 13 residues. Germline CDR1 reads SEHNR; CDR2 reads FQNEAQ (reference sequence). V dropped 5 bases and J dropped 10; count of bases not matched to a gene: 9. In DNA form, the CDR3 reads TGTGCCAGCAGCAAAGCCGGGACTAATGCGCAGTATTTT. It translates to CASSKAGTNAQYF.

The chain links TRBV29-1 to TRBJ2-5; possibly TRBD2 for D (6 bases). The germline V gene encodes CDR1 SQVTM and CDR2 ANQGSEA. Trimming removed 5 bases at V and 0 bases at J, with 19 bases between. The CDR3 runs 16 residues. CDR3 residues: CSVYPRERVYQETQYF. The DNA for the CDR3 is TGCAGCGTTTACCCTAGGGAGCGGGTGTACCAAGAGACCCAGTACTTC.

The rearrangement joins TRBV2 to TRBJ2-7; 7 bases match TRBD2. This CDR3 contains 15 residues. V shed 3 bases, J shed 4 bases, and the junction held 9 bases outside the gene matches. The germline V gene has CDR1 SNHLY and CDR2 FYNNEI. The CDR3 nucleotides are TGTGCCAGCAGTGACGTCGGGGGGAGTGGGTACGAGCAGTACTTC. This codes for CASSDVGGSGYEQYF.

The chain combines TRBV7-9 with TRBJ1-6; 7 positions match TRBD1. Trimming cost V 5 bases and J 10 bases; bases outside gene matches: 11. The CDR3 has 15 amino acids. Germline lookup yields CDR1 SEHNR and CDR2 FQNEAQ (reference sequence). The CDR3 coding sequence is TGTGCCAGCAGCCCCTGGACAGGACAAGGCTCACCCCTCCACTTT. It codes for CASSPWTGQGSPLHF.

The V gene is TRBV28, the J gene TRBJ1-1; 7 positions match TRBD1. The CDR3 has 15 amino acids. V was pared by 5 bases and J by 1 base, with 7 bases of the junction left unmatched. Germline V gene data show CDR1 as MDHEN and CDR2 as SYDVKM. CDR3 nucleotides: TGTGCCAGCAGTGTGACAGGGAAGGAGAACACTGAAGCTTTCTTT. Translation: CASSVTGKENTEAFF.

The chain joins TRBV27 to TRBJ1-4; 7 bases are a match to TRBD1. Germline-derived CDR1 and CDR2 are MNHEY and SMNVEV (reference sequence). V lost 2 bases and J lost 3; bases outside the gene matches: 0. The CDR3 is 14 residues long. CDR3 in amino acids: CASSLQGANEKLFF. CDR3 DNA: TGTGCCAGCAGTTTACAGGGGGCTAATGAAAAACTGTTTTTT. The variable domain in full, completed from reference TRBV27 and TRBJ1-4, reads EAQVTQNPRYLITVTGKKLTVTCSQNMNHEYMSWYRQDPGLGLRQIYYSMNVEVTDKGDVPEGYKVSRKEKRNFPLILESPSPNQTSLYFCASSLQGANEKLFFGSGTQLSVL.

The gene calls are TRBV19 and TRBJ2-7, with D perhaps TRBD1 (7 bases). Trimming stripped 5 bases from V and 5 bases from J, with 19 bases between. Germline assignment: CDR1 LNHDA and CDR2 SQIVND (reference sequence). The CDR3 spans 15 residues. This chain's CDR3 is CASSLSGGIRDEQYF. CDR3 coding DNA: TGTGCCAGTAGTCTATCAGGGGGGATCCGAGACGAGCAGTACTTC.

The genes are TRBV13 and TRBJ2-1, with D tentatively TRBD1 (5 bases). The CDR3 runs 15 residues. Looked up from germline, CDR1 is PRHDT and CDR2 is FYEKMQ (reference sequence). Deletions cut 1 base from V and 9 bases from J, with 16 bases between. As DNA, the CDR3 is TGTGCCAGCAGCTTAGATCCAAACTGGGGCGGTGAGCAGTTCTTC. It yields the protein CASSLDPNWGGEQFF. Complete variable domain (other parts from reference TRBV13 and TRBJ2-1): AAGVIQSPRHLIKEKRETATLKCYPIPRHDTVYWYQQGPGQDPQFLISFYEKMQSDKGSIPDRFSAQQFSDYHSELNMSSLELGDSALYFCASSLDPNWGGEQFFGPGTRLTVL.

This clone has only one observation. The genes are TRBV6-5 and TRBJ1-5; no clear D gene. With 0 bases removed from V and 9 bases from J, the gap between germline ends came to 15 bases. CDR1 is MNHEY and CDR2 is SVGAGI in the germline V gene. The CDR3 has 15 amino acids. CDR3 region: CASSYSILISGPQHF. CDR3 nucleotides: TGTGCCAGCAGTTACTCGATTTTGATATCAGGGCCCCAGCATTTT.

V and J are TRBV5-4 and TRBJ1-4, with 7 bases lining up with TRBD1. With 4 bases clipped from V and 7 bases from J, the junction kept 10 bases outside the gene matches. This CDR3 region has 15 residues. The germline gives CDR1 SGHNT, CDR2 YYREEE (reference sequence). CDR3 amino acids: CASSARTGSAEKLFF. The CDR3, as DNA: TGTGCCAGCAGCGCAAGGACAGGTTCGGCTGAAAAACTGTTTTTT.

The genes are TRBV7-9 and TRBJ1-2; D is unclear. The germline V gene encodes CDR1 SEHNR and CDR2 FQNEAQ (reference sequence). The V and J ends lost 2 bases and 8 bases respectively, with 9 bases between them. The CDR3 is 12 residues long. In DNA form, the CDR3 reads TGTGCCAGCAGCTTATTTCCGCGAGGCTACACCTTC. Its protein product is CASSLFPRGYTF.

Only a few counts were recorded for this clone. The chain recombines TRBV24-1 with TRBJ2-1; TRBD2 agrees at 9 bases. Germline-derived CDR1 and CDR2 are KGHDR and SFDVKD. This CDR3 has 14 residues. With V trimmed by 4 bases and J by 10 bases, 7 bases remained unmatched. Written as DNA, the CDR3 is TGTGCCACCAGTGACGGTGGACTAGCGAGAGAGCAGTTCTTC. As protein: CATSDGGLAREQFF.

The V and J genes are TRBV12-3 or TRBV12-4 and TRBJ1-2, with 7 bases identical to TRBD1. CDR3 length: 13 residues. The J segment lost 4 bases and the V segment lost 4 bases, leaving 3 bases of the junction unmatched. In nucleotides, the CDR3 is TGTGCCAGCAGTTCGACAGGGTCCTATGGCTACACCTTC. It encodes CASSSTGSYGYTF.

The rearrangement joins TRBV27 to TRBJ2-3; tentatively, D is TRBD2 (6 bases). Trimming stripped 6 bases from V and 14 bases from J, with 15 bases between. Looked up from germline, CDR1 is MNHEY and CDR2 is SMNVEV (reference sequence). CDR3 length equals 11 residues. The CDR3 region is CASRRGPRAYF. The CDR3 bases are TGTGCCAGCAGGCGGGGACCTCGGGCGTATTTT.

Ten or more counts support this clone. V is TRBV11-2 and J is TRBJ2-2; TRBD2 agrees at 9 bases. There are 17 residues in the CDR3. J gave up 3 bases and V 2 bases, and 7 bases lay outside the gene matches. CDR1 is SGHAT and CDR2 is FQNNGV in the germline V gene. The CDR3 spells CASSLFGSGSYTGELFF. The CDR3, as DNA: TGTGCCAGCAGCTTATTTGGTAGCGGGAGCTACACCGGGGAGCTGTTTTTT.

V and J are TRBV11-2 and TRBJ1-6, with 7 positions matching TRBD1. Germline CDR1 SGHAT, CDR2 FQNNGV. Losses at the gene ends were 1 base for V and 5 bases for J; bases not matched to a gene: 8. This CDR3 comprises 17 residues. CDR3 sequence: CASSLAGPQGDNSPLHF. Here the CDR3 DNA reads TGTGCCAGCAGCTTAGCTGGCCCCCAGGGGGATAATTCACCCCTCCACTTT. Supplemented by reference TRBV11-2 and TRBJ1-6, the full variable domain reads EAGVAQSPRYKIIEKRQSVAFWCNPISGHATLYWYQQILGQGPKLLIQFQNNGVVDDSQLPKDRFSAERLKGVDSTLKIQPAKLEDSAVYLCASSLAGPQGDNSPLHFGNGTRLTVT.

The J gene is TRBJ2-1, the V gene TRBV19; TRBD2 agrees at 7 bases. This CDR3 has 17 amino acids. V shed 4 bases, J shed 4 bases, and the junction held 13 bases outside the gene matches. The germline gives CDR1 LNHDA, CDR2 SQIVND (reference sequence). DNA of the CDR3: TGTGCCAGTAGTACCCTCGGACTGTCGGGGGGATACAATGAGCAGTTCTTC. Residues: CASSTLGLSGGYNEQFF.

The rearrangement joins TRBV19 to TRBJ1-6; no firm D call. V was shortened by 8 bases and J by 0 bases, with 8 bases between the two germline ends. This CDR3 is built from 14 residues. Looked up from germline, CDR1 is LNHDA and CDR2 is SQIVND (reference sequence). The CDR3 loop is CASGGSSYNSPLHF. In DNA, the CDR3 is TGTGCCAGTGGAGGAAGCTCCTATAATTCACCCCTCCACTTT.

This clone was seen only once. The chain uses TRBV4-1 and TRBJ2-2, with 7 positions matching TRBD1. Unmatched junction bases numbered 6, after V lost 3 bases and J lost 2 bases. The CDR3 spans 16 residues. The germline CDR1 and CDR2 sequences are MGHRA and YSYEKL. CDR3 coding DNA: TGCGCCAGCAGCCACAACGACAGGGTTAACACCGGGGAGCTGTTTTTT. This encodes CASSHNDRVNTGELFF.

The chain uses TRBV27 and TRBJ2-7; D possibly corresponds to TRBD1 (5 bases). CDR3 length: 15 residues. V was cut by 2 bases and J by 2 bases, with 13 bases left in between. The germline CDR1 and CDR2 sequences are MNHEY and SMNVEV (reference sequence). The CDR3 sequence is CASSLKWTNAYEQYF. CDR3 coding DNA: TGTGCCAGCAGTTTAAAATGGACAAATGCCTACGAGCAGTACTTC.

The chain has TRBV28 and TRBJ2-7; TRBD1 matches 7 bases. Germline V gene lookup returns CDR1 MDHEN and CDR2 SYDVKM. This CDR3 is built from 15 residues. V was clipped by 6 bases and J by 1 base; unmatched bases: 9. The CDR3 loop is CASSDTKQGSYEQYF. The CDR3 coding sequence is TGTGCCAGCAGCGACACTAAACAGGGGTCCTACGAGCAGTACTTC.

This clone was detected ten times or more. The V call is TRBV19, the J call TRBJ1-2, with D possibly TRBD1 on 5 matching bases. The CDR3 consists of 14 residues. The V gene lost 7 bases and the J gene lost 4 bases, with 16 bases spanning the gap. Germline CDR1 LNHDA, CDR2 SQIVND (reference sequence). CDR3 amino acids: CASKGTGRSYGYTF. The CDR3 bases are TGTGCCAGTAAAGGAACAGGCAGGAGCTATGGCTACACCTTC.

V and J are TRBV19 and TRBJ1-2; a possible D gene is TRBD1 (6 bases). Trimming removed 3 bases from V and 0 bases from J, with 14 bases in between. CDR1 is LNHDA, CDR2 SQIVND, per germline (reference sequence). This CDR3 has 16 residues. CDR3: CASSISTGRANYGYTF. CDR3 coding DNA: TGTGCCAGTAGTATTTCGACAGGAAGAGCTAACTATGGCTACACCTTC.

This sequence joins TRBV7-2 and TRBJ2-5; D remains unclear. Trimming took off 10 bases at V and 4 bases at J, with 4 bases between the two ends. The CDR3 sequence is 9 residues long. Per germline, CDR1 SGHTA and CDR2 FQGNSA. CDR3 nucleotides: TGTGCCACAGGAGAGACCCAGTACTTC. Amino acid sequence: CATGETQYF.

This chain links TRBV15 with TRBJ2-2; 8 bases agree with TRBD1. The J segment lost 4 bases and the V segment lost 3 bases, leaving 16 bases of the junction unmatched. Per germline, CDR1 LNHNV and CDR2 YYDKDF (reference sequence). This CDR3 contains 19 residues. CDR3 region: CATSSPAQQGVKGTGELFF. Written as DNA, the CDR3 is TGTGCCACCAGCAGCCCAGCCCAACAGGGGGTGAAGGGCACCGGGGAGCTGTTTTTT.

This chain uses TRBV19 with TRBJ1-1, with D possibly matching TRBD1 (5 bases). The germline gives CDR1 LNHDA, CDR2 SQIVND (reference sequence). Trimming shortened V by 9 bases and J by 1 base, and 12 bases separated the two germline ends. The CDR3 length is 13 residues. CDR3 DNA sequence: TGTGCCAGCACTCGCAGGGAGAACACTGAAGCTTTCTTT. Protein product: CASTRRENTEAFF.

This chain joins TRBV2 and TRBJ1-4, with TRBD1 matching over 10 bases. With 7 bases clipped from V and 8 bases from J, the junction kept 4 bases outside the gene matches. The CDR3 loop spans 13 amino acids. Germline V gene sequence: CDR1 SNHLY, CDR2 FYNNEI. The CDR3 reads CASKGTGVEKLFF. The CDR3 DNA reads TGTGCCAGCAAAGGGACAGGGGTCGAAAAACTGTTTTTT. Full variable domain (outside the CDR3, taken from reference TRBV2 and TRBJ1-4): EPEVTQTPSHQVTQMGQEVILRCVPISNHLYFYWYRQILGQKVEFLVSFYNNEISEKSEIFDDQFSVERPDGSNFTLKIRSTKLEDSAMYFCASKGTGVEKLFFGSGTQLSVL.

The chain uses TRBV5-4 and TRBJ2-1; TRBD2 aligns across 8 bases. The CDR3 runs to 13 residues. From germline, CDR1 is SGHNT and CDR2 YYREEE (reference sequence). V shed 10 bases and J 4 bases; nucleotides not matched to a gene: 7. CDR3 nucleotide sequence: TGTGCCTTTTTCCGCGGGGGGTACAATGAGCAGTTCTTC. The encoded protein is CAFFRGGYNEQFF.